The 26 T cell receptor beta chains presented below share a single source sample, sequenced in a study of molecular identifiers for immune sequencing clone quantification. Via MiXCR, TCRdb re-called the PCR reads, giving one row per CDR3 protein. The table includes more than 450,000 distinct CDR3 sequences, roughly a fifth detected once. Sequenced: naive CD8+ T cells from blood, with Jurkat cell RNA spiked in. The subset denotes: FACS-sorted CD8+CD4-CCR7+CD45RA+ naive T cells. These receptors were collected from a human donor in good health. Some libraries in this study had Jurkat cell RNA spiked in.

This clonotype came up many times. The CDR3 protein is CASSKVPNGNQPQHF. The CDR3 DNA reads as TGTGCCAGCAGTAAGGTCCCGAATGGCAATCAGCCCCAGCATTTT. The V gene is TRBV6-2 or TRBV6-3, the J gene TRBJ1-5, with D uncertain. The ends were cut back, 5 bases at V and 2 bases at J, with 13 bases in the middle. The CDR3 runs to 15 residues. Per the germline V gene, CDR1 is MNHEY and CDR2 is SVGEGT.

The chain uses TRBV6-2 or TRBV6-3 and TRBJ2-7, with D uncertain. The CDR3 extends over 14 amino acids. Deletions cut 3 bases from V and 3 bases from J, with 12 bases between. Germline V lookup: CDR1 MNHEY, CDR2 SVGEGT. CDR3 DNA: TGTGCCAGCAGTTATCCGGGTCCAAACTACGAGCAGTACTTC. It translates to CASSYPGPNYEQYF.

Of note for this clonotype: With a much larger clone just one base away, this may be a read error. V is TRBV27 and J is TRBJ2-7; no reliable D call. Germline CDR1 and CDR2: MNHEY and SMNVEV (reference sequence). This CDR3 is 14 amino acids long. The chain's CDR3 is CASSPGVGAYEQCF. In DNA, the CDR3 is TGTGCCAGCAGTCCTGGGGTTGGAGCCTACGAGCAGTGCTTC.

This chain joins TRBV4-3 and TRBJ2-7; TRBD2 matches at 12 bases. Losses at the gene ends were 4 bases for V and 3 bases for J; bases not matched to a gene: 4. The CDR3 runs 15 residues. Germline-derived CDR1 and CDR2 are LGHNA and YSLEER. CDR3 amino acids: CASSRRLAGDYEQYF. The CDR3 DNA reads TGCGCCAGCAGCCGCAGACTAGCGGGGGACTACGAGCAGTACTTC.

This chain uses TRBV6-5 with TRBJ1-2, with D possibly matching TRBD1 (6 bases). The germline gives CDR1 MNHEY, CDR2 SVGAGI. The CDR3 is 14 residues long. V was cut by 7 bases and J by 4 bases, with 16 bases left in between. CDR3 sequence (DNA): TGTGCCAGCACCCCAGGGGCCCTCGTCTATGGCTACACCTTC. It encodes CASTPGALVYGYTF.

This clonotype occurred once. Since a much larger clone is just one base distant, this may be a read error. V and J are TRBV7-9 and TRBJ2-2, with 8 nucleotides matching TRBD1. Trimming removed 5 bases from V and 6 bases from J; junction bases left unmatched: 8. Germline CDR1 and CDR2: SEHNR and FQNEAQ (reference sequence). The CDR3 extends over 15 amino acids. The CDR3 nucleotides read TGTGCCAGCAGCCCCGGGACAGGACTCCCCGGGGAGCTGTTTTTT. Protein product: CASSPGTGLPGELFF.

V usage is TRBV7-8 and J usage is TRBJ2-3, with D possibly being TRBD2 (7 bases). Between the trimmed V and J ends, which lost 6 bases and 7 bases, there was a span of 26 bases. The CDR3 is made up of 17 amino acids. Germline V gene lookup returns CDR1 SGHVS and CDR2 FQNEAQ. CDR3 amino acids: CASSAVLGGGPRYTQYF. CDR3 nucleotide sequence: TGTGCCAGCAGTGCAGTCCTTGGCGGGGGCCCCCGGTATACGCAGTATTTT.

In regard to this clonotype: With a much larger clone just one base away, this may be a read error. In DNA, the CDR3 is TGCGCCAGCAACAAAGGGCAGGGGATCACTGAAGCTTTCTTT. As protein: CASNKGQGITEAFF. V usage is TRBV4-1 and J usage is TRBJ1-1, with D perhaps matching TRBD1 (6 bases). The CDR3 covers 14 residues. Trimming took off 7 bases at V and 4 bases at J, with 16 bases between the two ends. CDR1 is MGHRA and CDR2 is YSYEKL in the germline V gene.

The table lists this clonotype with many counts. The V and J genes are TRBV5-1 and TRBJ1-1; D is unclear. This CDR3 has 14 residues. Looked up from germline, CDR1 is SGHRS and CDR2 is YFSETQ. Trimming took off 0 bases at V and 1 base at J, with 7 bases between the two ends. This CDR3 reads CASSLEKTNTEAFF. The CDR3 DNA follows: TGCGCCAGCAGCTTGGAGAAGACGAACACTGAAGCTTTCTTT. Full variable domain (missing parts from reference TRBV5-1 and TRBJ1-1): KAGVTQTPRYLIKTRGQQVTLSCSPISGHRSVSWYQQTPGQGLQFLFEYFSETQRNKGNFPGRFSGRQFSNSRSEMNVSTLELGDSALYLCASSLEKTNTEAFFGQGTRLTVV.

This chain connects TRBV12-5 to TRBJ2-2; D ambiguous. Germline V gives CDR1 LGHNT, CDR2 FRNRAP. The CDR3 spans 15 residues. V shed 3 bases and J shed 0 bases, with 8 bases lying between them. The CDR3 DNA sequence: TGTGCTAGTGGTTTTTCGGCCGCGAACACCGGGGAGCTGTTTTTT. It specifies CASGFSAANTGELFF.

This clonotype was detected ten times or more. The chain couples TRBV29-1 to TRBJ2-3, with D tentatively TRBD1 or TRBD2 (6 bases each). The V end was cut by 2 bases, the J end by 6 bases, with 15 bases between. Germline V CDR1 and CDR2: SQVTM, ANQGSEA. This CDR3 contains 14 residues. This chain's CDR3 is CSVEWGLASDTQYF. CDR3 coding DNA: TGCAGCGTTGAATGGGGGCTAGCGTCCGATACGCAGTATTTT.

Points on this clonotype: This may stem from a read error, because a much larger clone lies one nucleotide away. V and J are TRBV4-2 and TRBJ2-3, with a weak D call TRBD1 (5 bases). Judging by the DNA end, TRBJ1-5 fits better; the J call may be wrong. Germline CDR1 reads LGHNA; CDR2 reads YNFKEQ. The CDR3 has 19 residues. The CDR3 is CASSQTGLASSITPDTQHF. CDR3 bases: TGTGCCAGCAGCCAGACGGGACTAGCGAGTTCCATAACTCCAGATACGCAGCATTTT.

Worth noting for this clonotype: A clone one base away is much larger, so this may be a read error. This rearrangement joins TRBV3-1 to TRBJ1-4, with D possibly TRBD1 on 5 matching bases. Germline V CDR1 and CDR2: LGHDT, YNNKEL (reference sequence). The CDR3 totals 13 residues. Here the CDR3 DNA reads TGTGCCAGCGGCCAAGGGGCTAATGAAAAACTGTTTTTT. Protein: CASGQGANEKLFF.

This clonotype was recorded a few times. The chain uses TRBV19 and TRBJ2-4; D tentatively reads TRBD1 or TRBD2 (5 bases each). CDR1 is LNHDA, CDR2 SQIVND, per germline (reference sequence). The CDR3 contains 15 residues. The V and J ends lost 7 bases and 1 base respectively, with 14 bases between them. CDR3 DNA sequence: TGTGCCAGTATTTCCCCGGGGCCCGCCAAAAACATTCAGTACTTC. Amino acids: CASISPGPAKNIQYF. The complete variable domain, with remaining parts taken from reference TRBV19 and TRBJ2-4, reads DGGITQSPKYLFRKEGQNVTLSCEQNLNHDAMYWYRQDPGQGLRLIYYSQIVNDFQKGDIAEGYSVSREKKESFPLTVTSAQKNPTAFYLCASISPGPAKNIQYFGAGTRLSVL.

This chain connects TRBV7-9 to TRBJ2-5; 7 positions agree with TRBD1. Trimming took 8 bases from V and 3 from J; bases not matched to a gene: 9. The germline CDR1 and CDR2 sequences are SEHNR and FQNEAQ (reference sequence). This CDR3 has 14 residues. The CDR3 sequence is CASGQGEGEETQYF. The CDR3 bases are TGTGCCAGCGGCCAGGGGGAAGGGGAAGAGACCCAGTACTTC.

This clonotype has a count of ten or more. The chain is built from TRBV19 and TRBJ2-4; unclear D gene. CDR3 length: 11 residues. The V end lost 8 bases, the J end lost 5 bases, and 7 bases lay between the germline ends. The germline gives CDR1 LNHDA, CDR2 SQIVND (reference sequence). CDR3 protein: CASRAQNIQYF. Written as DNA, the CDR3 is TGTGCCAGTCGGGCACAAAACATTCAGTACTTC.

V usage is TRBV28 and J usage is TRBJ2-2; TRBD1 matches at 7 bases. This CDR3 has 18 amino acids. J was trimmed by 2 bases and V by 4 bases; bases with no gene match: 13. CDR1 and CDR2 from the germline V gene are MDHEN and SYDVKM. The CDR3 coding sequence is TGTGCCAGCAGTTACCCCACAGGGGAGTCTGTCAACACCGGGGAGCTGTTTTTT. This sequence encodes CASSYPTGESVNTGELFF.

J is TRBJ1-1 and V is TRBV20-1, with a possible D match to TRBD1 (5 bases). Trimming shortened V by 6 bases and J by 6 bases, and 8 bases separated the two germline ends. Looked up from germline, CDR1 is DFQATT and CDR2 is SNEGSKA (reference sequence). The CDR3 spans 10 residues. For the CDR3, the DNA is TGCAGTGCCCAGGGTCCTGAAGCTTTCTTT. Protein product: CSAQGPEAFF.

In this sample, this clonotype turned up many times. V gene TRBV6-5 combines with J gene TRBJ2-1; 7 nucleotides agree with TRBD1. Trimming at V came to 0 bases and at J to 9 bases, leaving 5 bases not matched to a gene. CDR1 MNHEY and CDR2 SVGAGI come from the germline V gene. The length of the CDR3 is 14 residues. The CDR3 coding sequence is TGTGCCAGCAGTTACTCGGAAACAGGGGTTGAGCAGTTCTTC. Amino acid sequence: CASSYSETGVEQFF.

About this clonotype: This may be a read error: a much more frequent sequence differs by one nucleotide. The gene calls are TRBV6-5 and TRBJ2-3; TRBD1 matches 7 bases. There are 13 residues in the CDR3. Germline V lookup: CDR1 MNHEY, CDR2 SVGAGI. Written as DNA, the CDR3 is TGTGCCAGCCGAACAGGGGTGTTAGATACGCGGTATTTT. It specifies CASRTGVLDTRYF.

This clonotype was detected a few times. The chain has TRBV5-6 and TRBJ1-1; 8 bases match TRBD1. The CDR3 runs to 14 residues. Losses at the gene ends were 4 bases for V and 7 bases for J; bases not matched to a gene: 9. CDR1 is SGHDT, CDR2 YYEEEE, per germline. The CDR3 DNA reads TGTGCCAGCAGCGCCCAGGGGGCAATAATTGAAGCTTTCTTT. It specifies CASSAQGAIIEAFF.

The V call is TRBV4-3, the J call TRBJ1-6; no firm D call. From germline, CDR1 is LGHNA and CDR2 YSLEER. V was shortened by 3 bases and J by 0 bases, with 12 bases between the two germline ends. CDR3 length: 17 amino acids. The CDR3 bases are TGCGCCAGCAGCCACTACAGTAGGAGCTCCTATAATTCACCCCTCCACTTT. This gives the protein CASSHYSRSSYNSPLHF.

In the case of this clonotype: A read error may explain this, as a much larger clone is one base away. Lacking the conserved final phenylalanine or tryptophan, this CDR3 likely reflects a read error. The rearrangement uses TRBV4-1 and TRBJ1-1; tentatively, D is TRBD1 (6 bases). V lost 3 bases, J lost 0 bases, and 14 bases lay in between. Germline V CDR1 and CDR2: MGHRA, YSYEKL. This CDR3 is 16 amino acids long. The CDR3 nucleotides read TGCGCCAGCAGCCAGACAAGAACAGGGATGAACACTGAAGCTTTCCTT. Translation gives CASSQTRTGMNTEAFL.

At least ten counts were recorded for this clonotype. The V call is TRBV4-3, the J call TRBJ2-7; perhaps TRBD1 as D (5 bases). CDR1 and CDR2 from the germline V gene are LGHNA and YSLEER. CDR3 size: 15 residues. V was trimmed by 1 base and J by 3 bases, leaving 13 bases between them. DNA of the CDR3: TGCGCCAGCAGCCAAGGCAGGGTCCCGCACTACGAGCAGTACTTC. This sequence encodes CASSQGRVPHYEQYF.

Comments on this clonotype: At one boundary the junction diverges from the germline segment, which might be a read error. The chain has TRBV20-1 and TRBJ2-4; the D gene is possibly TRBD2 (6 bases). CDR1 and CDR2 from the germline V gene are DFQATT and SNEGSKA (reference sequence). CDR3 length: 16 amino acids. CDR3 sequence reads: CSARSTAILAKNTQYF. The CDR3 coding sequence is TGCAGTGCGAGGTCGACAGCCATACTAGCCAAAAACACTCAGTACTTC.

The rearrangement joins TRBV13 to TRBJ1-5, with D maybe TRBD1 (6 bases). Deletions cut 6 bases from V and 3 bases from J, with 12 bases between. Germline CDR1 and CDR2: PRHDT and FYEKMQ (reference sequence). This CDR3 is built from 14 residues. The CDR3 sequence: CASSATGNNQPQHF. DNA of the CDR3: TGTGCCAGCAGTGCCACAGGGAACAATCAGCCCCAGCATTTT.